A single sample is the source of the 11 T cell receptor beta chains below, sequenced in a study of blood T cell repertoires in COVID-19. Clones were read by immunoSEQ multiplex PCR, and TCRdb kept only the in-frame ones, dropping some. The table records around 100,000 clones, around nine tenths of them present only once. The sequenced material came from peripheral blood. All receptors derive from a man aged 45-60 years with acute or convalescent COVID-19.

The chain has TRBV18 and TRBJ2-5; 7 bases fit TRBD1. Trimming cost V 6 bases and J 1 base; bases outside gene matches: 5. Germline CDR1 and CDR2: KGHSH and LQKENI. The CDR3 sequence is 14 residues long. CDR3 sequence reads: CASSSGQVQETQYF. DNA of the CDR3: TGTGCCAGCTCGTCTGGACAGGTCCAAGAGACCCAGTACTTC.

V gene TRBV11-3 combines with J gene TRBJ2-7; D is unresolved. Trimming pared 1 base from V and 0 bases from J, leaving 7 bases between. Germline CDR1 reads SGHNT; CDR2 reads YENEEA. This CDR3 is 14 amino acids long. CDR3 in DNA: TGTGCCAGCAGCTTAGCTCCTAGCTCCTACGAGCAGTACTTC. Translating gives CASSLAPSSYEQYF.

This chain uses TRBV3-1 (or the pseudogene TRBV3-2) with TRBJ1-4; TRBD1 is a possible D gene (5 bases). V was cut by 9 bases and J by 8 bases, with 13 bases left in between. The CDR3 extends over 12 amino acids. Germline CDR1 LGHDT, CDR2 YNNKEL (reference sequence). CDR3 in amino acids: CASRGHGEKLFF. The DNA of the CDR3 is TGTGCCAGTCGAGGACATGGCGAAAAACTGTTTTTT.

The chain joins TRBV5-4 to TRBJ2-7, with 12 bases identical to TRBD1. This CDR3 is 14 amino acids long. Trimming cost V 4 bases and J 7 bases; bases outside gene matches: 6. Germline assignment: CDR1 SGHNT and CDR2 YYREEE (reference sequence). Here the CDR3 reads CASSGGQGAGEQYF. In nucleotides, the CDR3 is TGTGCCAGCAGCGGGGGACAGGGGGCTGGAGAGCAGTACTTC.

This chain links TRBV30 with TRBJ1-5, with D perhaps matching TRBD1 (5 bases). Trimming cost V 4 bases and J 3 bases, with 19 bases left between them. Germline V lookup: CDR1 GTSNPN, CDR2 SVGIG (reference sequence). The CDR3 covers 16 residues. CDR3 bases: TGTGCCTGGACTACCGAAGGGGCTTTTCTCAATCAGCCCCAGCATTTT. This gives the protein CAWTTEGAFLNQPQHF.

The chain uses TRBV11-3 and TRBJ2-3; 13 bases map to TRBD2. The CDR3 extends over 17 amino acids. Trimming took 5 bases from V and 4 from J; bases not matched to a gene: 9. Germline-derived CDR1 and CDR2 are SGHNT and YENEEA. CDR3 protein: CASSPGLAGAGADTQYF. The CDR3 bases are TGTGCCAGCAGCCCAGGACTAGCGGGAGCGGGTGCAGATACGCAGTATTTT.

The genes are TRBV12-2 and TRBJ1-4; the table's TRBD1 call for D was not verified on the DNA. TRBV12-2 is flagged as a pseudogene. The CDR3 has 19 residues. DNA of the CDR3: TGTGCAAGTCGCTACCAGATAGACAGGGACGTTGCAACTAATGAAAAACTGTTTTTT. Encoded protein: CASRYQIDRDVATNEKLFF.

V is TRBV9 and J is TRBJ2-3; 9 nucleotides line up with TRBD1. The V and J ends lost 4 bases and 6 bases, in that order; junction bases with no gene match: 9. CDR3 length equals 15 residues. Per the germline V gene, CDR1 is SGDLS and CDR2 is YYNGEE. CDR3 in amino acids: CASSPPGQGMDTQYF. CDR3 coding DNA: TGTGCCAGCAGCCCACCGGGACAGGGCATGGATACGCAGTATTTT.

The CDR3 here is CASSAQWSRELFF. CDR3 nucleotide sequence: TGTGCCAGCAGCGCCCAATGGAGCCGGGAGCTGTTTTTT. V gene TRBV7-2 combines with J gene TRBJ2-2; D not certain. Germline V gene data show CDR1 as SGHTA and CDR2 as FQGNSA. Trimming left V 5 bases short and J 9 bases short, with 13 bases between. CDR3 length: 13 residues. Looking up the rest from reference TRBV7-2 and TRBJ2-2 gives the full variable domain: GAGVSQSPSNKVTEKGKDVELRCDPISGHTALYWYRQSLGQGLEFLIYFQGNSAPDKSGLPSDRFSAERTGGSVSTLTIQRTQQEDSAVYLCASSAQWSRELFFGEGSRLTVL.

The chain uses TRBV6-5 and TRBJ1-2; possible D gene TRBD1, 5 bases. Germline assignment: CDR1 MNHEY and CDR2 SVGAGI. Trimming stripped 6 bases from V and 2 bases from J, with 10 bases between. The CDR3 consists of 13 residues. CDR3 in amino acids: CASRTDWNYGYTF. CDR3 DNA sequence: TGTGCCAGCAGGACAGATTGGAACTATGGCTACACCTTC.

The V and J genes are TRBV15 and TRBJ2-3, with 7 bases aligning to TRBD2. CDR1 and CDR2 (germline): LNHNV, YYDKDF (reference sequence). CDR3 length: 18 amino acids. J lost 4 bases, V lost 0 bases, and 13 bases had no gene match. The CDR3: CATSRDFLGGRGADTQYF. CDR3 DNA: TGTGCCACCAGCAGAGATTTCTTAGGCGGGAGAGGCGCAGATACGCAGTATTTT. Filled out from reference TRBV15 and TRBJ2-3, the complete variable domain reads DAMVIQNPRYQVTQFGKPVTLSCSQTLNHNVMYWYQQKSSQAPKLLFHYYDKDFNNEADTPDNFQSRRPNTSFCFLDIRSPGLGDTAMYLCATSRDFLGGRGADTQYFGPGTRLTVL.